Listed here are 32 T cell receptor beta chains from one sample, sequenced in a study of cytomegalovirus exposure and HLA in healthy donors. Primers for the PCR totalled 60 Vbeta and 13 Jbeta. Produced via immunoSEQ multiplex PCR; TCRdb's table is partial and in-frame only. The table has about 140,000 clones, just under 85% seen once. The sequenced sample was PBMCs. The receptors stem from a woman aged 40 to 50 in good health and CMV-seronegative.

The genes are TRBV7-2 and TRBJ2-7; a weak D match, TRBD1 (6 bases). Trimming removed 3 bases from V and 4 bases from J, with 16 bases in between. The CDR3 runs to 15 residues. CDR1 SGHTA and CDR2 FQGNSA come from the germline V gene. CDR3 coding DNA: TGTGCCAGCAGCTTTCAGACAGGAACCTATTACGAGCAGTACTTC. Its protein is CASSFQTGTYYEQYF.

The chain is built from TRBV7-9 and TRBJ2-1; 10 positions agree with TRBD1. Trimming took 4 bases from V and 5 from J; bases not matched to a gene: 5. The CDR3 extends over 15 amino acids. Germline V gene sequence: CDR1 SEHNR, CDR2 FQNEAQ (reference sequence). CDR3 region: CASSSGQGIHNEQFF. DNA of the CDR3: TGTGCCAGCAGCTCGGGACAGGGGATACACAATGAGCAGTTCTTC.

This chain joins TRBV6-4 and TRBJ1-2, with D possibly being TRBD1 (6 bases). Trimming cost V 6 bases and J 5 bases, with 13 bases left between them. CDR3 length: 13 amino acids. Germline values: CDR1 MRHNA, CDR2 SNTAGT. The CDR3 sequence: CASRAGDGYGYTF. The DNA for the CDR3 is TGTGCCAGCAGAGCAGGGGATGGGTATGGCTACACCTTC.

This clone was seen more than once but under ten times. This rearrangement joins TRBV27 to TRBJ2-1, with D hard to call. The CDR3 runs 13 residues. The V end was cut by 3 bases, the J end by 7 bases, with 10 bases between. CDR1 and CDR2 from the germline V gene are MNHEY and SMNVEV (reference sequence). CDR3 loop: CASSFGSQNEQFF. Written as DNA, the CDR3 is TGTGCCAGCAGTTTTGGCAGTCAGAATGAGCAGTTCTTC.

The chain recombines TRBV4-3 with TRBJ2-4; possible D gene TRBD2, 6 bases. The germline V gene encodes CDR1 LGHNA and CDR2 YSLEER. Trimming shortened V by 2 bases and J by 0 bases, and 23 bases separated the two germline ends. This CDR3 region has 20 residues. The CDR3 here is CASSQTRRGESALAKNIQYF. The CDR3 nucleotides are TGCGCCAGCAGCCAAACCCGTCGCGGGGAGTCGGCGCTAGCCAAAAACATTCAGTACTTC.

In its sample, this clone was seen a few times. The V gene is TRBV4-1, the J gene TRBJ1-4; weak D call: TRBD1 (6 bases). The CDR3 runs to 16 residues. Deletions cut 4 bases from V and 0 bases from J, with 12 bases between. Looked up from germline, CDR1 is MGHRA and CDR2 is YSYEKL. CDR3 residues: CASSPGRGATNEKLFF. The DNA for the CDR3 is TGCGCCAGCAGCCCCGGGAGGGGGGCAACTAATGAAAAACTGTTTTTT.

This chain connects TRBV5-4 to TRBJ2-3; 8 bases match TRBD1. V lost 4 bases, J lost 3 bases, and 10 bases stayed unmatched. The CDR3 totals 16 residues. From germline, CDR1 is SGHNT and CDR2 YYREEE (reference sequence). The CDR3 spells CASSPPDRVATDTQYF. The DNA for the CDR3 is TGTGCCAGCAGCCCCCCGGACAGGGTCGCAACAGATACGCAGTATTTT.

The chain is built from TRBV6-6 and TRBJ1-1; 7 bases agree with TRBD1. The length of the CDR3 is 15 residues. Germline V gene data show CDR1 as MNHNY and CDR2 as SVGAGI (reference sequence). Trimming at V came to 2 bases and at J to 1 base, leaving 4 bases not matched to a gene. DNA for the CDR3: TGTGCCAGCAGTTACCTGACAGGGACGAACACTGAAGCTTTCTTT. Translating it yields CASSYLTGTNTEAFF.

J is TRBJ1-5 and V is TRBV28; D gene ambiguous. The CDR3 covers 12 residues. Germline CDR1 and CDR2: MDHEN and SYDVKM. V lost 2 bases and J lost 7, with 6 bases in between. The CDR3 DNA reads as TGTGCCAGCAGTTTACGACTCCAGCCCCAGCATTTT. Amino acids: CASSLRLQPQHF.

This rearrangement joins TRBV2 to TRBJ2-1; 9 positions agree with TRBD2. Unmatched junction bases numbered 12, after V lost 2 bases and J lost 4 bases. CDR3 length: 18 residues. Germline V gene lookup returns CDR1 SNHLY and CDR2 FYNNEI. CDR3 nucleotides: TGTGCCAGCAGTGAACTGCCGACTCGGACTAGCGCATACAATGAGCAGTTCTTC. It translates to CASSELPTRTSAYNEQFF.

V usage is TRBV4-1 and J usage is TRBJ2-1; possible D gene TRBD2, 6 bases. Germline assignment: CDR1 MGHRA and CDR2 YSYEKL. With 3 bases removed from V and 14 bases from J, the gap between germline ends came to 23 bases. The CDR3 has 15 residues. The CDR3 protein is CASSQAGPIGAQEFF. DNA of the CDR3: TGCGCCAGCAGCCAGGCGGGACCGATTGGGGCCCAGGAGTTCTTC.

V usage is TRBV4-1 and J usage is TRBJ2-7, with 8 bases identical to TRBD2. This CDR3 has 14 residues. CDR1 is MGHRA and CDR2 is YSYEKL in the germline V gene. J was trimmed by 5 bases and V by 3 bases; bases with no gene match: 6. The CDR3 DNA reads as TGCGCCAGCAGCCACGCGGGAGGAGGGGACGAGCAGTACTTC. It yields the protein CASSHAGGGDEQYF.

In DNA form, the CDR3 reads TGTGCCAGCAGCTCTATAGCGGGAGCGAGGTCGTTTGAGCAGTTCTTC. Translated: CASSSIAGARSFEQFF. The V call is TRBV7-9, the J call TRBJ2-1; 9 bases match TRBD2. The CDR3 runs 16 residues. CDR1 and CDR2 from the germline V gene are SEHNR and FQNEAQ (reference sequence). The V segment lost 4 bases and the J segment 9 bases; nucleotides outside the gene matches: 13.

The chain joins TRBV7-2 to TRBJ1-2; 10 bases align to TRBD1. V shed 6 bases, J shed 8 bases, and the junction held 9 bases outside the gene matches. The germline V gene has CDR1 SGHTA and CDR2 FQGNSA. The CDR3 runs to 14 residues. CDR3 amino acids: CASRERGQGFGYTF. In DNA form, the CDR3 reads TGTGCCAGCAGAGAGAGGGGACAGGGGTTCGGCTACACCTTC.

The chain links TRBV30 to TRBJ1-5; no clear D gene. CDR3 length: 14 amino acids. The germline V gene encodes CDR1 GTSNPN and CDR2 SVGIG (reference sequence). V lost 2 bases to trimming and J lost 3 bases, with 11 bases between them. As DNA, the CDR3 is TGTGCCTGGAGTTTCCGGGAGGCCAATCAGCCCCAGCATTTT. Translated: CAWSFREANQPQHF.

The gene calls are TRBV5-1 and TRBJ2-7; D not resolved. This CDR3 comprises 11 residues. The germline V and J ends were trimmed by 5 bases and 2 bases, with 5 bases remaining between them. Germline V gene data show CDR1 as SGHRS and CDR2 as YFSETQ. CDR3 in amino acids: CASRAAYEQYF. The CDR3 DNA reads as TGCGCCAGCAGGGCTGCCTACGAGCAGTACTTC. Supplemented by reference TRBV5-1 and TRBJ2-7, the full variable domain reads KAGVTQTPRYLIKTRGQQVTLSCSPISGHRSVSWYQQTPGQGLQFLFEYFSETQRNKGNFPGRFSGRQFSNSRSEMNVSTLELGDSALYLCASRAAYEQYFGPGTRLTVT.

This clone turned up a few times. Other DNA sequences in the sample encode the same CDR3. The V gene is TRBV28, the J gene TRBJ2-7; 13 bases line up with TRBD2. V shed 3 bases and J 3 bases; nucleotides not matched to a gene: 2. Germline V lookup: CDR1 MDHEN, CDR2 SYDVKM. CDR3 size: 15 residues. The CDR3 DNA sequence: TGTGCCAGCAGTTTCGGACTAGCGGGAGTCTACGAGCAGTACTTC. Translating gives CASSFGLAGVYEQYF.

This rearrangement joins TRBV19 to TRBJ2-4; 10 positions agree with TRBD1. CDR1 is LNHDA and CDR2 is SQIVND in the germline V gene (reference sequence). The CDR3 length is 19 residues. J lost 0 bases, V lost 6 bases, and 14 bases had no gene match. The CDR3 is CASRADRGHVGTAKNIQYF. The DNA for the CDR3 is TGTGCCAGTAGGGCAGACAGGGGGCATGTAGGCACAGCCAAAAACATTCAGTACTTC.

The rearrangement links TRBV7-9 to TRBJ1-1, with TRBD1 matching 7 bases. Germline values: CDR1 SEHNR, CDR2 FQNEAQ (reference sequence). There are 16 residues in the CDR3. The ends lost 0 bases at V and 1 base at J; junction bases unmatched: 5. CDR3 DNA sequence: TGTGCCAGCAGCTTAGCCCCGGGACAGCAGAACACTGAAGCTTTCTTT. It codes for CASSLAPGQQNTEAFF. Full variable domain (outside the CDR3, taken from reference TRBV7-9 and TRBJ1-1): DTGVSQNPRHKITKRGQNVTFRCDPISEHNRLYWYRQTLGQGPEFLTYFQNEAQLEKSRLLSDRFSAERPKGSFSTLEIQRTEQGDSAMYLCASSLAPGQQNTEAFFGQGTRLTVV.

The chain joins TRBV28 to TRBJ2-7, with TRBD2 identical over 10 bases. The CDR3 has 14 amino acids. From germline, CDR1 is MDHEN and CDR2 SYDVKM. Trimming removed 6 bases from V and 6 bases from J; junction bases left unmatched: 8. CDR3 protein: CASRLLAGFPEQYF. DNA of the CDR3: TGTGCCAGCAGGTTACTAGCGGGATTCCCCGAGCAGTACTTC.

The chain has TRBV29-1 and TRBJ2-7; TRBD2 might be the D (5 bases). V lost 0 bases to trimming and J lost 4 bases, with 13 bases between them. The CDR3 is made up of 14 amino acids. Germline CDR1 is SQVTM and CDR2 is ANQGSEA. As DNA, the CDR3 is TGCAGCGTTGAAGATTGGCGGGTCCCGTACGAGCAGTACTTC. This encodes CSVEDWRVPYEQYF.

The CDR3 region has the DNA TGTGCCAGGCGAGAGGGGGGACTAGCGGGATCCACAGATACGCAGTATTTT. This translates into CARREGGLAGSTDTQYF. The J gene is TRBJ2-3, the V gene TRBV2; TRBD2 matches at 13 bases. With V trimmed by 9 bases and J by 2 bases, 11 bases remained unmatched. CDR3 size: 17 residues. Germline V gene data show CDR1 as SNHLY and CDR2 as FYNNEI.

The rearrangement uses TRBV6-5 and TRBJ2-1; 9 nucleotides match TRBD1. Germline CDR1 and CDR2: MNHEY and SVGAGI. V gave up 2 bases and J gave up 12 bases; unmatched junction bases: 5. CDR3 length equals 13 residues. This CDR3 is CASSYTGQGWQFF. CDR3 nucleotides: TGTGCCAGCAGTTACACGGGACAGGGCTGGCAGTTCTTC.

This chain joins TRBV28 and TRBJ1-1; 7 bases align to TRBD1. CDR1 and CDR2 from the germline V gene are MDHEN and SYDVKM. Trimming at V came to 6 bases and at J to 9 bases, leaving 19 bases not matched to a gene. CDR3 length: 16 residues. The CDR3 is CASSTYQGKGAPKAFF. In nucleotides, the CDR3 is TGTGCCAGCAGCACCTATCAGGGTAAGGGGGCTCCTAAAGCTTTCTTT.

The rearrangement joins TRBV30 to TRBJ1-4; the match to TRBD1 covers 7 bases. The germline gives CDR1 GTSNPN, CDR2 SVGIG (reference sequence). With 2 bases clipped from V and 3 bases from J, the junction kept 6 bases outside the gene matches. There are 15 residues in the CDR3. In nucleotides, the CDR3 is TGTGCCTGGAGTATTCACAGGGGCCCTAATGAAAAACTGTTTTTT. This codes for CAWSIHRGPNEKLFF.

V and J are TRBV4-3 and TRBJ2-5; 7 nucleotides match TRBD2. Trimming cost V 1 base and J 5 bases; bases outside gene matches: 1. The CDR3 runs 13 residues. Germline V gives CDR1 LGHNA, CDR2 YSLEER. The CDR3 DNA reads as TGCGCCAGCAGCCAAGGGACTAGGGAGACCCAGTACTTC. Translation gives CASSQGTRETQYF.

The chain links TRBV7-6 to TRBJ2-7; perhaps TRBD1 as D (6 bases). V shed 4 bases and J shed 2 bases, with 27 bases lying between them. The germline gives CDR1 SGHVS, CDR2 FNYEAQ. This CDR3 contains 19 residues. The CDR3 DNA follows: TGTGCCAGCAGCTCCCCAGCCTCTTCCAGGGGTTCTTCCCCCTACGAGCAGTACTTC. Translated, it gives CASSSPASSRGSSPYEQYF.

The chain employs TRBV6-1 and TRBJ2-3, with 10 bases fitting TRBD2. This CDR3 spans 19 amino acids. The junction had 11 bases not matched to a gene; V was cut back by 1 base and J by 1 base. Germline V gene lookup returns CDR1 MNHNS and CDR2 SASEGT. The CDR3 is CASSEVGAGGLEGTDTQYF. The DNA of the CDR3 is TGTGCCAGCAGTGAAGTTGGAGCGGGAGGGTTAGAAGGCACAGATACGCAGTATTTT.

The rearrangement uses TRBV9 and TRBJ1-1; D is uncertain. The CDR3 extends over 15 amino acids. Germline values: CDR1 SGDLS, CDR2 YYNGEE. V was pared by 4 bases and J by 6 bases, with 19 bases between. CDR3 residues: CASSRDAGFSPEAFF. CDR3 nucleotides: TGTGCCAGCAGCCGAGATGCGGGTTTCAGCCCTGAAGCTTTCTTT.

The chain links TRBV6-6 to TRBJ2-1, with TRBD1 as a possible D gene (5 bases). This CDR3 region has 11 residues. Germline V gives CDR1 MNHNY, CDR2 SVGAGI (reference sequence). V lost 2 bases to trimming and J lost 10 bases, with 6 bases between them. Written as DNA, the CDR3 is TGTGCCAGCAGTTACGGGGCAGAGCAGTTCTTC. Translated: CASSYGAEQFF.

The V and J genes are TRBV28 and TRBJ2-3, with 15 bases fitting TRBD2. The CDR3 sequence is 13 residues long. Germline loops: CDR1 MDHEN, CDR2 SYDVKM. The V segment lost 9 bases and the J segment 6 bases; nucleotides outside the gene matches: 1. DNA for the CDR3: TGTGCCAGTGGGACTAGCGGGAGGGATACGCAGTATTTT. Protein product: CASGTSGRDTQYF.

This chain connects TRBV7-2 to TRBJ2-7, with 10 positions matching TRBD2. The CDR3 is made up of 16 amino acids. Germline CDR1 and CDR2: SGHTA and FQGNSA. With V trimmed by 5 bases and J by 2 bases, 9 bases remained unmatched. DNA for the CDR3: TGTGCCAGCAGCCGAGAGGGGACTAGCGCCGCCTACGAGCAGTACTTC. As protein: CASSREGTSAAYEQYF.